These T cell receptor beta chains were read from a single sample in a study of blood T cells in healthy people across ages. A single record per CDR3 protein comes from TCRdb applying MiXCR to the 5' RACE reads. The sample lists about 680,000 distinct CDR3 sequences, approximately 49% seen once, with roughly 34% in the top ten. The source material was blood. The receptor set was obtained from a woman aged 55 to 70 in good health. CDR3s include the opening cysteine and the closing phenylalanine or tryptophan. D genes are given only for firm matches. Rows may omit the clone size; those that give it use once, few, many or a size class.

j_gene,abundance,v_gene,d_gene,CDR3aa,CDR3nt
TRBJ2-5,-,TRBV20-1,TRBD2,CSAIPTSGRVEETQYF,TGCAGTGCTATTCCGACTAGCGGGAGGGTCGAAGAGACCCAGTACTTC
TRBJ2-7,many,TRBV4-2,TRBD2,CASSQAASGFYEQYF,TGTGCCAGCAGCCAAGCGGCTAGCGGGTTCTACGAGCAGTACTTC
TRBJ2-3,-,TRBV6-4,-,CASSDGTTNTDTQYF,TGTGCCAGCAGTGACGGGACCACTAACACAGATACGCAGTATTTT
TRBJ2-4,few,TRBV20-1,-,CSALGTQTKNIQYF,TGCAGTGCTCTCGGGACCCAGACCAAAAACATTCAGTACTTC
TRBJ1-6,-,TRBV10-3,-,CAISVQGELNSPLHF,TGTGCCATCAGTGTACAGGGAGAGTTAAATTCACCCCTCCACTTT
TRBJ2-1,many,TRBV27,TRBD2,CASSLGPAGAYNEQFF,TGTGCCAGCAGTTTAGGTCCAGCGGGGGCCTACAATGAGCAGTTCTTC
TRBJ2-7,-,TRBV27,TRBD2,CASSLMRVAGGLGEQYF,TGTGCCAGCAGTTTAATGAGGGTTGCGGGAGGGCTAGGCGAGCAGTACTTC
TRBJ2-7,many,TRBV29-1,TRBD1,CSARTGGAEQYF,TGCAGCGCCCGGACAGGGGGCGCGGAGCAGTACTTC
TRBJ2-3,many,TRBV9,-,CASSVDSDTQYF,TGTGCCAGCAGCGTAGACTCAGATACGCAGTATTTT
TRBJ1-6,-,TRBV6-5,TRBD1,CASSYSSPGQGEDYNSPLHF,TGTGCCAGCAGTTACTCGTCACCCGGACAGGGGGAGGACTATAATTCACCCCTCCACTTT
TRBJ2-5,-,TRBV12-3/TRBV12-4,-,CASSLDGNSYNEQYF,TGTGCCAGCAGTTTAGACGGGAATTCCTACAATGAGCAGTACTTC
TRBJ2-3,few,TRBV5-1,TRBD2,CASSWIGTSGTDTQYF,TGCGCCAGCAGCTGGATCGGGACTAGCGGCACAGATACGCAGTATTTT
TRBJ2-7,-,TRBV20-1,TRBD2,CSAPPSLGGAYEQYF,TGCAGTGCTCCACCCTCCTTGGGGGGGGCCTACGAGCAGTACTTC
TRBJ1-2,few,TRBV5-1,-,CASSPGRLYGYTF,TGCGCCAGCAGCCCTGGACGGCTATATGGCTACACCTTC
TRBJ2-7,-,TRBV7-2,-,CASSQRRGGTYEQYF,TGTGCCAGCAGCCAAAGGAGGGGTGGGACCTACGAGCAGTACTTC
TRBJ2-5,-,TRBV20-1,TRBD2,CSARNQGLAGGEIGEQYF,TGCAGTGCTAGAAACCAGGGACTAGCGGGAGGTGAAATAGGTGAGCAGTACTTC
TRBJ2-7,-,TRBV20-1,-,CSARGQTVAYEQYF,TGCAGTGCTAGAGGGCAGACAGTTGCGTACGAGCAGTACTTC
TRBJ1-1,-,TRBV4-1,-,CASSRRQRLNTEAFF,TGCGCCAGCAGCCGTAGACAGAGACTGAACACTGAAGCTTTCTTT
TRBJ2-7,-,TRBV9,-,CASSVAVGQYEQYF,TGTGCCAGCAGCGTAGCGGTGGGGCAATACGAGCAGTACTTC
TRBJ2-5,-,TRBV29-1,-,CSVEAYDQETQYF,TGCAGCGTTGAAGCGTACGACCAAGAGACCCAGTACTTC
TRBJ2-3,few,TRBV20-1,-,CSARDSARANTDTQYF,TGCAGTGCTAGAGATTCGGCGCGGGCCAACACAGATACGCAGTATTTT
TRBJ2-5,-,TRBV7-3,TRBD1,CASSLHRGQETQYF,TGTGCCAGCAGCTTACACAGGGGGCAAGAGACCCAGTACTTC
TRBJ2-4,-,TRBV24-1,TRBD1,CATSDPGQSKNIQYF,TGTGCCACCAGTGACCCGGGACAGAGCAAAAACATTCAGTACTTC
TRBJ2-5,few,TRBV9,TRBD2,CASSVGLAGGRQETQYF,TGTGCCAGCAGCGTAGGCCTAGCGGGAGGGAGACAAGAGACCCAGTACTTC
TRBJ2-7,once,TRBV20-1,TRBD1,CSARPGQGPSEQYF,TGCAGTGCGAGGCCGGGACAGGGGCCCTCCGAGCAGTACTTC
TRBJ2-5,few,TRBV2,TRBD2,CASRVAGGSGETQYF,TGTGCCAGCAGGGTAGCGGGAGGGTCTGGAGAGACCCAGTACTTC
TRBJ2-7,-,TRBV28,TRBD2,CASRTSGIRYYEQYF,TGTGCCAGCAGGACTAGCGGGATACGGTACTACGAGCAGTACTTC
TRBJ2-5,few,TRBV24-1,-,CATSDYQETQYF,TGTGCCACCAGCGACTACCAAGAGACCCAGTACTTC
TRBJ2-7,few,TRBV20-1,TRBD2,CSARVAEGGLVYEQYF,TGCAGTGCTAGGGTAGCAGAAGGGGGACTAGTCTACGAGCAGTACTTC
TRBJ2-5,-,TRBV7-2,-,CASSLNRGWVQETQYF,TGTGCCAGCAGCTTAAATCGGGGTTGGGTCCAAGAGACCCAGTACTTC
TRBJ1-1,-,TRBV5-1,-,CASSGAMNTEAFF,TGCGCCAGCTCAGGGGCAATGAACACTGAAGCTTTCTTT
TRBJ2-5,few,TRBV5-6,-,CASSFLAGAFETQYF,TGTGCCAGCAGCTTTCTAGCTGGAGCTTTCGAGACCCAGTACTTC
TRBJ2-1,-,TRBV5-1,TRBD2,CASSSMGLAGGGEQFF,TGCGCCAGCAGTTCAATGGGACTAGCGGGAGGGGGTGAGCAGTTCTTC
TRBJ1-2,-,TRBV24-1,-,CATSERGNYGYTF,TGTGCCACCAGTGAAAGGGGCAACTATGGCTACACCTTC
TRBJ2-1,-,TRBV6-6,-,CASSYTRYNEQFF,TGTGCCAGCAGTTACACTAGGTACAATGAGCAGTTCTTC
TRBJ2-7,few,TRBV2,-,CASSEAPGLLNYEQYF,TGTGCCAGCAGTGAAGCGCCGGGACTCCTGAACTACGAGCAGTACTTC
TRBJ2-7,once,TRBV6-1,TRBD2,CASRASGGSYEQYF,TGTGCCAGCAGGGCTAGCGGGGGTTCCTACGAGCAGTACTTC
TRBJ2-7,many,TRBV3-1,-,CASSQARRGRHEQYF,TGTGCCAGCAGCCAAGCCAGGCGGGGCCGACACGAGCAGTACTTC
TRBJ2-7,once,TRBV3-1,-,CASSLREIPYEQYF,TGTGCCAGCAGCCTCCGGGAGATCCCCTACGAGCAGTACTTC
TRBJ1-2,-,TRBV6-5,-,CASSAVSYGYTF,TGTGCCAGCAGTGCCGTCAGCTATGGCTACACCTTC
TRBJ2-1,-,TRBV7-2,-,CASSPREHEQFF,TGTGCCAGCAGCCCCCGGGAGCATGAGCAGTTCTTC
TRBJ1-2,-,TRBV20-1,-,CSSSPGRGSGYTF,TGCAGTTCTTCCCCGGGACGGGGGTCTGGCTACACCTTC